This record looks at one T cell receptor beta chain sequence and its context. Its specificity is not known. Generation of TCR cDNA used 5'RACE template switching (which added a universal primer site and UMIs). TCRdb recomputed calls from the 5' RACE reads with MiXCR, one row per CDR3 protein. Of some 550,000 distinct CDR3 sequences listed, about 19% are singletons. The V end was cut by 1 base, the J end by 4 bases, with 12 bases between. Germline V lookup: CDR1 DFQATT, CDR2 SNEGSKA (reference sequence). The CDR3 spans 14 residues. This sample is drawn from a study of T cells after yellow fever vaccination. Study outcomes and limitations: A weaker secondary response peaked on day 5, the primary on day 15.

This specimen was PBMCs, taken 15 days after the yellow fever booster vaccination. The sequence derives from a man younger than 45 who received the YFV17D yellow fever vaccine. The rearrangement joins TRBV20-1 to TRBJ2-3; D possibly corresponds to TRBD2 (5 bases). The CDR3 nucleotides are TGCAGTGCTAGAGCTGGCCCTAGCCCAGATACGCAGTATTTT. This gives the protein CSARAGPSPDTQYF.